This TCR beta chain came from a study of blood T cells in healthy people across ages. Study outcomes and limitations: Possibly, changes in expanded clonotypes were confounded because donor CMV status was unknown.

Researchers report isolating at least 7 million PBMCs per sample. V was pared by 11 bases and J by 6 bases, with 17 bases between. The CDR3 has 13 residues. The germline V gene has CDR1 MNHNS and CDR2 SASEGT. A sample-barcoded 5' primer and a J-beta primer mix were used in a second PCR of roughly 7 to 12 cycles. A template-switch adaptor containing 12 random nucleotides labeled each cDNA molecule. TCRdb reprocessed the 5' RACE reads via MiXCR and lists one record per CDR3 protein. This repertoire shows about 730,000 distinct CDR3 sequences, 40% to 45% found once; its top ten account for 20% to 25%. This clonotype was counted a few times. Its antigen is not identified.

The clonotype originates from a woman aged 55-70 years in good health. Sample: blood. The J gene is TRBJ2-1, the V gene TRBV6-1; D perhaps matches TRBD1 (6 bases). CDR3 bases: TGTGCCGGACGTGACAGGTCTTCCAATGAGCAGTTCTTC. It codes for CAGRDRSSNEQFF.